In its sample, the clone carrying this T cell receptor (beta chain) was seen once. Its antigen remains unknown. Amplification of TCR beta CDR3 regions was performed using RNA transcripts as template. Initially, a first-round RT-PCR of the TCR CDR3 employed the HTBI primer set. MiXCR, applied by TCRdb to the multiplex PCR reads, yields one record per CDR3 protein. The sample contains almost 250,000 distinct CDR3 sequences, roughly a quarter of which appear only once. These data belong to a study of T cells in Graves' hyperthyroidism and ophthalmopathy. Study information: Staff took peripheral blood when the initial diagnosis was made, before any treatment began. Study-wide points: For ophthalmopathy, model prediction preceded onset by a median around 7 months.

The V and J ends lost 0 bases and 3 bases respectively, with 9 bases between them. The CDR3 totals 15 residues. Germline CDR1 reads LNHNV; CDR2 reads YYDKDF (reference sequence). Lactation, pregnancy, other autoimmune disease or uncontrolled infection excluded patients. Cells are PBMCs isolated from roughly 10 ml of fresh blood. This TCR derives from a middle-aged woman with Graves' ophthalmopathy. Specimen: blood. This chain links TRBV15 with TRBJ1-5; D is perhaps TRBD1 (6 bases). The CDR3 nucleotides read TGTGCCACCAGCAGAGAACAGGGTACCAATCAGCCCCAGCATTTT. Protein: CATSREQGTNQPQHF.